Below, 24 T cell receptor beta chains from the same sample are listed, as sequenced in a study of cytomegalovirus exposure and HLA in healthy donors. PCR involved 60 Vbeta and 13 Jbeta primers. Method: immunoSEQ multiplex PCR; TCRdb's copy keeps in-frame clones and lacks some. Of about 68,000 clones in the sample, roughly four fifths were seen once. The sample comprised PBMCs. Source of these receptors: a human donor in good health.

The chain recombines TRBV7-9 with TRBJ1-3; D may be TRBD1 (5 bases). The CDR3 runs to 17 residues. V dropped 5 bases and J dropped 2 bases, with 19 bases sitting between them. CDR1 and CDR2 (germline): SEHNR, FQNEAQ (reference sequence). In DNA, the CDR3 is TGTGCCAGCAGCGCCCGTCAGGGATCAAGCGCTGGAAACACCATATATTTT. It translates to CASSARQGSSAGNTIYF.

This clone was recorded a few times. The chain links TRBV14 to TRBJ2-2, with 9 bases aligning to TRBD1. The V segment lost 4 bases and the J segment 3 bases; nucleotides outside the gene matches: 3. The CDR3 has 15 residues. Per germline, CDR1 SGHDN and CDR2 FVKESK. The CDR3 nucleotides are TGTGCCAGCAGCCGGACAGGGGTGGACACCGGGGAGCTGTTTTTT. Its protein product is CASSRTGVDTGELFF.

The chain combines TRBV19 with TRBJ1-5; D is undetermined. Trimming pared 7 bases from V and 7 bases from J, leaving 14 bases between. Germline V gene data show CDR1 as LNHDA and CDR2 as SQIVND (reference sequence). The CDR3 has 13 amino acids. The CDR3 DNA follows: TGTGCCAGTACGGAGACGGGATTGCAGCCCCAGCATTTT. This gives the protein CASTETGLQPQHF.

V and J are TRBV7-2 and TRBJ1-5; unclear D gene. Germline assignment: CDR1 SGHTA and CDR2 FQGNSA. V dropped 5 bases and J dropped 2 bases, with 13 bases sitting between them. This CDR3 is 15 amino acids long. The DNA for the CDR3 is TGTGCCAGCAGCCCCCGCGCCACCGGCAATCAGCCCCAGCATTTT. Its protein is CASSPRATGNQPQHF.

The chain uses TRBV27 and TRBJ1-2; no clear D gene. The ends were cut back, 4 bases at V and 11 bases at J, with 26 bases in the middle. Germline CDR1 is MNHEY and CDR2 is SMNVEV (reference sequence). The CDR3 runs 16 residues. CDR3 in DNA: TGTGCCAGCAGTTCCTCAGGAGGCGTCCGCAGTTGTGGATACACCTTC. Translation gives CASSSSGGVRSCGYTF.

V gene TRBV2 combines with J gene TRBJ2-7; 8 bases line up with TRBD1. Germline CDR1 and CDR2: SNHLY and FYNNEI. CDR3 size: 14 residues. J lost 5 bases, V lost 7 bases, and 10 bases had no gene match. CDR3 sequence: CASIEGAGGNEQYF. The CDR3 DNA is TGTGCCAGCATCGAGGGGGCAGGGGGCAACGAGCAGTACTTC.

J is TRBJ2-1 and V is TRBV7-8; 8 bases fit TRBD1. The CDR3 is made up of 17 amino acids. Germline CDR1 and CDR2: SGHVS and FQNEAQ. The V segment lost 1 base and the J segment 2 bases; nucleotides outside the gene matches: 7. CDR3: CASSLESRGLPYNEQFF. In DNA form, the CDR3 reads TGTGCCAGCAGCTTAGAGTCCAGGGGGCTCCCCTACAATGAGCAGTTCTTC.

V is TRBV29-1 and J is TRBJ2-3; 11 nucleotides match TRBD2. This CDR3 spans 14 amino acids. Trimming at V came to 6 bases and at J to 6 bases, leaving 8 bases not matched to a gene. CDR1 and CDR2 from the germline V gene are SQVTM and ANQGSEA. This CDR3 is CSVSTSGEGDTQYF. CDR3 nucleotide sequence: TGCAGCGTCTCGACTAGCGGGGAGGGGGATACGCAGTATTTT.

This chain joins TRBV19 and TRBJ1-5; D not certain. Trimming stripped 2 bases from V and 2 bases from J, with 7 bases between. The CDR3 covers 14 residues. The germline V gene encodes CDR1 LNHDA and CDR2 SQIVND (reference sequence). The CDR3 reads CASSIWQGNQPQHF. The CDR3 coding sequence is TGTGCCAGTAGTATATGGCAGGGCAATCAGCCCCAGCATTTT.

The V call is TRBV7-2, the J call TRBJ1-2; tentatively, D is TRBD1 (6 bases). The CDR3 sequence is 16 residues long. Trimming removed 3 bases from V and 7 bases from J, with 21 bases in between. CDR1 and CDR2 from the germline V gene are SGHTA and FQGNSA. This CDR3 is CASSFVPGHQGGGYTF. CDR3 bases: TGTGCCAGCAGCTTTGTACCGGGACATCAAGGAGGTGGCTACACCTTC.

This chain joins TRBV29-1 and TRBJ2-5, with a possible D match to TRBD2 (7 bases). The CDR3 spans 13 residues. Germline CDR1 is SQVTM and CDR2 is ANQGSEA. V was pared by 5 bases and J by 4 bases, with 14 bases between. CDR3 DNA sequence: TGCAGCGTTAGAGGGGGGGCGGGAGAGACCCAGTACTTC. It encodes CSVRGGAGETQYF.

The V gene is TRBV6-1, the J gene TRBJ1-2; 11 positions match TRBD1. V lost 6 bases and J lost 7; bases outside the gene matches: 10. CDR1 and CDR2 from the germline V gene are MNHNS and SASEGT. The CDR3 consists of 15 residues. The CDR3 sequence is CASSVGDRGLGGYTF. The CDR3 nucleotides are TGTGCCAGCAGCGTGGGGGACAGGGGGTTAGGTGGCTACACCTTC.

The V gene is TRBV28, the J gene TRBJ1-2; tentatively, D is TRBD1 (5 bases). V lost 8 bases and J 8 bases, leaving 18 bases between the germline ends. CDR1 is MDHEN and CDR2 is SYDVKM in the germline V gene. The length of the CDR3 is 13 residues. CDR3 in amino acids: CASSPGVRVGYTF. In DNA form, the CDR3 reads TGTGCCAGCTCACCGGGGGTTCGAGTCGGCTACACCTTC.

The chain uses TRBV18 and TRBJ1-5; D is perhaps TRBD1 (5 bases). The CDR3 runs 16 residues. V shed 3 bases and J shed 0 bases, with 12 bases lying between them. Per the germline V gene, CDR1 is KGHSH and CDR2 is LQKENI. The CDR3 loop is CASSPFSGNSNQPQHF. DNA of the CDR3: TGTGCCAGCTCACCCTTTTCAGGGAATAGCAATCAGCCCCAGCATTTT.

This chain uses TRBV5-1 with TRBJ2-3, with D tentatively TRBD2 (5 bases). The germline V gene encodes CDR1 SGHRS and CDR2 YFSETQ. This CDR3 is built from 17 residues. V lost 4 bases, J lost 2 bases, and 20 bases lay in between. CDR3 sequence: CASSPIGLLVDTDTQYF. The CDR3 DNA sequence: TGCGCCAGCAGCCCGATAGGACTTCTCGTCGACACAGATACGCAGTATTTT.

The CDR3: CASSRLVSDTQYF. In DNA, the CDR3 is TGTGCCAGCAGCCGACTAGTCTCAGATACGCAGTATTTT. The chain combines TRBV7-2 with TRBJ2-3; D may be TRBD2 (6 bases). Trimming stripped 5 bases from V and 4 bases from J, with 10 bases between. The CDR3 loop spans 13 amino acids. Germline assignment: CDR1 SGHTA and CDR2 FQGNSA.

This clone came up once. J is TRBJ2-5 and V is TRBV28; D is unresolved. Trimming left V 1 base short and J 1 base short, with 7 bases between. The CDR3 is made up of 14 amino acids. CDR1 and CDR2 (germline): MDHEN, SYDVKM. CDR3 DNA: TGTGCCAGCAGTTTATCTGCTATCCAAGAGACCCAGTACTTC. It translates to CASSLSAIQETQYF.

The CDR3 sequence: CASSLTLAGGETQYF. The CDR3 DNA sequence: TGTGCCAGCAGTCTAACACTAGCGGGGGGAGAGACCCAGTACTTC. The chain carries TRBV27 and TRBJ2-5; 12 nucleotides line up with TRBD2. Trimming took 5 bases from V and 4 from J; bases not matched to a gene: 5. CDR1 and CDR2 (germline): MNHEY, SMNVEV (reference sequence). The CDR3 is 15 residues long.

This chain uses TRBV2 with TRBJ2-7; no clear D. Germline values: CDR1 SNHLY, CDR2 FYNNEI. The V gene lost 7 bases and the J gene lost 4 bases, with 5 bases spanning the gap. CDR3 length: 10 residues. CDR3 coding DNA: TGTGCCAGCACCCAATACGAGCAGTACTTC. Translated, it gives CASTQYEQYF. Complete variable domain (other parts from reference TRBV2 and TRBJ2-7): EPEVTQTPSHQVTQMGQEVILRCVPISNHLYFYWYRQILGQKVEFLVSFYNNEISEKSEIFDDQFSVERPDGSNFTLKIRSTKLEDSAMYFCASTQYEQYFGPGTRLTVT.

This chain connects TRBV27 to TRBJ1-1, with TRBD1 as a possible D gene (6 bases). Trimming took 6 bases from V and 6 from J, leaving 26 bases between them. The CDR3 is made up of 17 amino acids. Germline V gives CDR1 MNHEY, CDR2 SMNVEV (reference sequence). The CDR3 DNA reads TGTGCCAGCAGCGAGTGGTCGGGCGGTGGGGGCCAGGCTGAAGCTTTCTTT. Translated, it gives CASSEWSGGGGQAEAFF.

The rearrangement uses TRBV5-6 and TRBJ1-4; D gene unclear. The germline V gene encodes CDR1 SGHDT and CDR2 YYEEEE. This CDR3 has 15 amino acids. V lost 4 bases to trimming and J lost 4 bases, with 14 bases between them. In nucleotides, the CDR3 is TGTGCCAGCAGCCCTTATAACAGAGATAATGAAAAACTGTTTTTT. Its protein is CASSPYNRDNEKLFF.

The chain has TRBV14 and TRBJ2-3, with TRBD2 matching 9 bases. The CDR3 runs 15 residues. Germline V gene sequence: CDR1 SGHDN, CDR2 FVKESK. The J segment lost 4 bases and the V segment lost 3 bases, leaving 5 bases of the junction unmatched. CDR3 region: CASSHRGGASDTQYF. The CDR3 region has the DNA TGTGCCAGCAGCCATCGCGGGGGGGCTTCAGATACGCAGTATTTT.

V usage is TRBV2 and J usage is TRBJ2-5; 10 nucleotides agree with TRBD1. CDR3 length: 16 amino acids. CDR1 is SNHLY, CDR2 FYNNEI, per germline. V lost 2 bases and J lost 9; bases outside the gene matches: 12. CDR3 residues: CASSESRDRGLRAQYF. The CDR3 region has the DNA TGTGCCAGCAGTGAATCCCGGGACAGGGGCCTTCGGGCCCAGTACTTC. The whole variable domain, filled in from reference TRBV2 and TRBJ2-5, reads EPEVTQTPSHQVTQMGQEVILRCVPISNHLYFYWYRQILGQKVEFLVSFYNNEISEKSEIFDDQFSVERPDGSNFTLKIRSTKLEDSAMYFCASSESRDRGLRAQYFGPGTRLLVL.

The chain uses TRBV7-8 and TRBJ1-2, with D perhaps TRBD1 (6 bases). This CDR3 is built from 17 residues. V shed 1 base and J shed 2 bases, with 17 bases lying between them. Germline CDR1 is SGHVS and CDR2 is FQNEAQ. The CDR3 DNA sequence: TGTGCCAGCAGCTTAGAGGGCAGGGGCCCCACCAACTATGGCTACACCTTC. Amino acid sequence: CASSLEGRGPTNYGYTF.